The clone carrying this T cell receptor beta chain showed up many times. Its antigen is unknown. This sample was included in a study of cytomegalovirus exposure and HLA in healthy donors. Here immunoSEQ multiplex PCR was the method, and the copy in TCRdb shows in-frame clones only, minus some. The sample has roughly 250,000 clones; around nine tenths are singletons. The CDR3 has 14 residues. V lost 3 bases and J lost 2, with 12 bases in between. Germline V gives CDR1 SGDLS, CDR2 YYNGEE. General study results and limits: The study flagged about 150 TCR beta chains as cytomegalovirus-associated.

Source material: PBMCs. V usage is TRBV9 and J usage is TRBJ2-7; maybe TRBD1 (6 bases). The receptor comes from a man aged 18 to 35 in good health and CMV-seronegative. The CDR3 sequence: CASSGVDSTYEQYF. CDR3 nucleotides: TGTGCCAGCAGCGGAGTGGACAGCACCTACGAGCAGTACTTC.